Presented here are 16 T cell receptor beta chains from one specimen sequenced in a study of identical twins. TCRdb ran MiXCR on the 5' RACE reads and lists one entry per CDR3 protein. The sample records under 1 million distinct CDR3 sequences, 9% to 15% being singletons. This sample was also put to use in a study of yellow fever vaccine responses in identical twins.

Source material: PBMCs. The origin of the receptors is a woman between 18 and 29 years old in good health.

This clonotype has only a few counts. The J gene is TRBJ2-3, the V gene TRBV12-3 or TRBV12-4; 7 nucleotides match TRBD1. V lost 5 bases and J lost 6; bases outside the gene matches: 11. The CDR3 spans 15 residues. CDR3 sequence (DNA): TGTGCCAGCAGTCCCCGGGACAGAAGATCGGATACGCAGTATTTT. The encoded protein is CASSPRDRRSDTQYF.

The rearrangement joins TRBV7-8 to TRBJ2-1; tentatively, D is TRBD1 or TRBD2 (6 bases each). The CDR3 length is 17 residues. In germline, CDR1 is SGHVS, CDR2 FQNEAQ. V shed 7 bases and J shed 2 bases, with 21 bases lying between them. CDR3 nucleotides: TGTGCCAGCACACGTCTCCCCGGGGGCGCCCCCTACAATGAGCAGTTCTTC. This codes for CASTRLPGGAPYNEQFF.

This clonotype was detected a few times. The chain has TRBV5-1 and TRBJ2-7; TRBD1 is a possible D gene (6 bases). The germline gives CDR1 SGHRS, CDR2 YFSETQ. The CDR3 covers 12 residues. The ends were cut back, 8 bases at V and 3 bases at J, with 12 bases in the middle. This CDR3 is CASAGTNYEQYF. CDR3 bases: TGCGCCAGTGCCGGGACAAACTACGAGCAGTACTTC.

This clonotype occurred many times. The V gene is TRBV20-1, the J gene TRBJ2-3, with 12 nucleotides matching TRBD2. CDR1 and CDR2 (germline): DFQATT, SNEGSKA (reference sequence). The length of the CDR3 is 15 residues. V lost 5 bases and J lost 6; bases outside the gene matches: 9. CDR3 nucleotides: TGCAGTGCTCACCGGCCCGGGACTAGCGGGGATACGCAGTATTTT. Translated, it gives CSAHRPGTSGDTQYF.

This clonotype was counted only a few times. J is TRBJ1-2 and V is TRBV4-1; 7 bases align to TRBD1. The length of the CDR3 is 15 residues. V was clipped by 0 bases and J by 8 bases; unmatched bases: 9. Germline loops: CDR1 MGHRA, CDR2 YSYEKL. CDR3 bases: TGCGCCAGCAGCCAAGACTCAGGGACAGCTCTAGGCTACACCTTC. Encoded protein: CASSQDSGTALGYTF.

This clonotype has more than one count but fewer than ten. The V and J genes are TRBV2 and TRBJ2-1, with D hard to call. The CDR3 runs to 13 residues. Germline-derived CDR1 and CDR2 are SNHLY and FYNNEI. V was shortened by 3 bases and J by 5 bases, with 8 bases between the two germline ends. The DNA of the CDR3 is TGTGCCAGCAGTGACAGCCCCAACAATGAGCAGTTCTTC. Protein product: CASSDSPNNEQFF.

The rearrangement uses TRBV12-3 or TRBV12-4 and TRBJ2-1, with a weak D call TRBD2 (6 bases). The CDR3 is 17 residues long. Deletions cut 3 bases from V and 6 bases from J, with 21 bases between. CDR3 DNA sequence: TGTGCCAGCAGTTTTGCCAGGCCTACCTCGGGGGTCAATGAGCAGTTCTTC. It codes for CASSFARPTSGVNEQFF.

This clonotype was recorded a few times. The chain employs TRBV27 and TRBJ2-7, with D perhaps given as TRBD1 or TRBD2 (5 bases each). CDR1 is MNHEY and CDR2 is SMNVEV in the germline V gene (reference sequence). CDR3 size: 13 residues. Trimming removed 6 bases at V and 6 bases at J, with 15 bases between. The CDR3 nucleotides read TGTGCCAGCAGCGGATTACGGGGCGGCGAGCAGTACGTC. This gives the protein CASSGLRGGEQYV.

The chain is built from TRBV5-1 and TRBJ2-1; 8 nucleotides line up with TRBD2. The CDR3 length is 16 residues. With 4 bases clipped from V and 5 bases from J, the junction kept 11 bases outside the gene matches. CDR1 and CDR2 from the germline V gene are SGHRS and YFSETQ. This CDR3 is CASSILISGIDNEQFF. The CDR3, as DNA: TGCGCCAGCAGCATACTAATTAGCGGGATCGACAATGAGCAGTTCTTC.

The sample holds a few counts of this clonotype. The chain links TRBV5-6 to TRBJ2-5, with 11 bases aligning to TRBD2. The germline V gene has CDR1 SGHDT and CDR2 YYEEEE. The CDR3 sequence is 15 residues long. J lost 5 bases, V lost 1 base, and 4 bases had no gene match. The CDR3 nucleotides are TGTGCCAGCAGCTTGTTAGCGGGAGGGTTCGAGACCCAGTACTTC. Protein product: CASSLLAGGFETQYF.

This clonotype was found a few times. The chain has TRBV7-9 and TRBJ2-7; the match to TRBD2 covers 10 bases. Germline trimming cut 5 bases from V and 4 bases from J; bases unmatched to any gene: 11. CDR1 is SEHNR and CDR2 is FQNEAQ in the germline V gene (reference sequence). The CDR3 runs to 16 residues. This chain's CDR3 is CASSPRPGLAFYEQYF. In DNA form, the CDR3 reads TGTGCCAGCAGCCCACGTCCGGGACTAGCGTTTTACGAGCAGTACTTC.

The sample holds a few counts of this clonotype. The CDR3 protein is CASSQVGDGPLHF. CDR3 sequence (DNA): TGTGCCAGCAGCCAAGTCGGGGATGGACCCCTCCACTTT. This sequence joins TRBV3-1 and TRBJ1-6, with D hard to call. CDR3 size: 13 residues. V was trimmed by 1 base and J by 12 bases, leaving 10 bases between them. From germline, CDR1 is LGHDT and CDR2 YNNKEL (reference sequence).

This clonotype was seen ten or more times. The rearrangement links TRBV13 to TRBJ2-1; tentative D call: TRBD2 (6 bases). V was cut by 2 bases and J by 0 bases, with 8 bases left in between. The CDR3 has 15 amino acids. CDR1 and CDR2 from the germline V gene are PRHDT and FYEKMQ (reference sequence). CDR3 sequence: CASSLRLGSYNEQFF. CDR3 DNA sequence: TGTGCCAGCAGCTTACGACTAGGCTCCTACAATGAGCAGTTCTTC. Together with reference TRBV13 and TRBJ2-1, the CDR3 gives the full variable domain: AAGVIQSPRHLIKEKRETATLKCYPIPRHDTVYWYQQGPGQDPQFLISFYEKMQSDKGSIPDRFSAQQFSDYHSELNMSSLELGDSALYFCASSLRLGSYNEQFFGPGTRLTVL.

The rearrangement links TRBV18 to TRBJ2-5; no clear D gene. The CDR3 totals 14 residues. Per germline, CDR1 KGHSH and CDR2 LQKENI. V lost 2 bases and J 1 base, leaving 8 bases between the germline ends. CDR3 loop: CASSPLASQETQYF. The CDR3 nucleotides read TGTGCCAGCTCACCATTGGCCAGCCAAGAGACCCAGTACTTC.

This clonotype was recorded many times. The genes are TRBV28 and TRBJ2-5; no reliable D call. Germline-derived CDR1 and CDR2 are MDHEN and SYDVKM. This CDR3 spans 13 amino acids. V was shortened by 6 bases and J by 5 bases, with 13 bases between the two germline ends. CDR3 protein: CASSPTVRETQYF. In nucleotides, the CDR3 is TGTGCCAGCAGCCCGACGGTTCGTGAGACCCAGTACTTC.

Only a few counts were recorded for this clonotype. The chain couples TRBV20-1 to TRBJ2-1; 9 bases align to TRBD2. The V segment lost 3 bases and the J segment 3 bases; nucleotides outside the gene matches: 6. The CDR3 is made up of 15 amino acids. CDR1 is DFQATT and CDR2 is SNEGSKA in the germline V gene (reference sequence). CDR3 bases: TGCAGTGCTAGCGGCGGGAGGGCGGTCTACAATGAGCAGTTCTTC. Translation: CSASGGRAVYNEQFF.